This TCR beta chain was documented in a study of early T cells in non-severe SARS-CoV-2 infection. Across the study: Sequencing used unsorted whole-blood bulk RNA, so chains lack pairing. Whole-study results and caveats: Database matching using VDJdb favored anti-spike CD8 responses, with private and CD4 specificities left missing.

TCRdb reanalysed the 5' RACE reads using MiXCR and keeps one entry per CDR3 protein. Among tens of thousands of distinct CDR3 sequences listed, over 7% were seen once. Worth noting for this clonotype: Its matching antigen is unknown.

The clonotype comes from an adult who was a healthcare worker with PCR-confirmed SARS-CoV-2 infection or an uninfected control (not recorded which). Input material: whole blood.

CDR3 nucleotides: TGCAGTGCTAGAGAAGCGGGGGGGACCTACGAGCAGTACTTC. Its protein is CSAREAGGTYEQYF. The V gene is TRBV20-1, the J gene TRBJ2-7; 10 nucleotides match TRBD2. This CDR3 has 14 amino acids. Losses at the gene ends were 0 bases for V and 2 bases for J; bases not matched to a gene: 1. Looked up from germline, CDR1 is DFQATT and CDR2 is SNEGSKA (reference sequence).